This T cell receptor beta chain was captured by sequencing in a study of glioma-infiltrating T cells after dendritic cell vaccination. The overall study: Glioblastoma patients came from Phase I and II dendritic cell vaccination trials. Three intradermal dendritic cell vaccine injections were given every two weeks.

Input was around 2 ug genomic DNA, or all available if less. The table came from immunoSEQ multiplex PCR; TCRdb's copy has only in-frame clones and leaves some out. This sample has about 73,000 clones, with approximately 80% found just once. Trimming removed 1 base from V and 3 bases from J; junction bases left unmatched: 5. The CDR3 has 15 residues. Looked up from germline, CDR1 is SEHNR and CDR2 is FQNEAQ (reference sequence). Before vaccination, two weeks after the third vaccination, and at progression, PBMC were collected. The gene calls are TRBV7-9 and TRBJ1-2, with 7 bases that match TRBD1. The source material was blood, sampled before dendritic cell vaccination. The TCR sequence derives from a human donor with glioblastoma. CDR3 in amino acids: CASSLGQGLDYGYTF. DNA for the CDR3: TGTGCCAGCAGCTTAGGACAGGGTCTCGACTATGGCTACACCTTC.